This T cell receptor beta chain originates from a study of cytotoxic CD8 clonotypes in ibrutinib-treated CLL. Study as a whole: Patients attained about 25 partial and 2 complete responses; at median approximately 64 months, about 15 remained remitted while around twelve progressed. Sample averages reached around 260,000 productive templates and over 85,000 productive rearrangements. Study-wide results and limits: Sampling times (in sustained-remission versus progressing patients) were not the same.

J gave up 8 bases and V 5 bases, and 11 bases lay outside the gene matches. Germline V gene lookup returns CDR1 SGHNT and CDR2 YENEEA. The CDR3 spans 15 residues. TCRdb keeps only in-frame clones here, not all; method: immunoSEQ multiplex PCR. This sample has roughly 250,000 clones, with under 75% found just once. As to this clone: Its specificity is not known.

The chain has TRBV11-3 and TRBJ2-1; 8 bases agree with TRBD1. The sample consisted of PBMCs, taken after 24 months of ibrutinib treatment. This TCR derives from a human donor with chronic lymphocytic leukemia. The CDR3 here is CASSVQGGSVHEQFF. Here the CDR3 DNA reads TGTGCCAGCAGCGTACAGGGGGGTAGTGTCCATGAGCAGTTCTTC.